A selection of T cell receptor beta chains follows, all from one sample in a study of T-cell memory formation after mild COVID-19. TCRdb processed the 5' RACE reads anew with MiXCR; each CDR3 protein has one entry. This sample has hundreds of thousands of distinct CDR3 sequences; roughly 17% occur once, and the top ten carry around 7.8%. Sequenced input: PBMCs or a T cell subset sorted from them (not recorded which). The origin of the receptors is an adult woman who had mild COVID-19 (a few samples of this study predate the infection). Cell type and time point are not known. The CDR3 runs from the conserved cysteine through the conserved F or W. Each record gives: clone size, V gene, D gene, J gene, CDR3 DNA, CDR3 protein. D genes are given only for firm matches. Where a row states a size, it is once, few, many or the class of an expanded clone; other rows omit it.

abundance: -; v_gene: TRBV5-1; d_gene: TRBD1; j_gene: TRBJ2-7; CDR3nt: TGCGCCAGCAGCTCCCTGGACAGGGCCTACGAGCAGTACTTC; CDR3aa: CASSSLDRAYEQYF
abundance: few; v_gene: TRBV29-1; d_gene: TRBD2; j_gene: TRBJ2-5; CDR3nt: TGCAGCGTCTCTTGGCGCGGGGGGGCTCGGGAGACCCAGTACTTC; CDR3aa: CSVSWRGGARETQYF
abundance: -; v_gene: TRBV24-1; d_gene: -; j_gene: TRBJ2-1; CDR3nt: TGTGCCACCCTCCGAGCGGGCTTCTACAATGAGCAGTTCTTC; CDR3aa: CATLRAGFYNEQFF
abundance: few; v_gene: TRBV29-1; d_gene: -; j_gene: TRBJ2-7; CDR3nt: TGCAGCGTTGAAGATCATCGGGACTCCTACGAGCAGTACTTC; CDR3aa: CSVEDHRDSYEQYF
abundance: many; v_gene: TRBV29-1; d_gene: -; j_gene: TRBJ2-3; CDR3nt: TGCAGCGTTGATCCCGGCACAGATACGCAGTATTTT; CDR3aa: CSVDPGTDTQYF
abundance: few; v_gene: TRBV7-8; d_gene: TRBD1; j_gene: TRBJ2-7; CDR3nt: TGTGCCAGCAGCTTAGAAAAGGGACAGTACTACGAGCAGTACTTC; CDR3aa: CASSLEKGQYYEQYF
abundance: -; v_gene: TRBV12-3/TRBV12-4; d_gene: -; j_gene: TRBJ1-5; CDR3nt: TGTGCCAGCAGTCCTCCGGGGGGAACTAATCAGCCCCAGCATTTT; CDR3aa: CASSPPGGTNQPQHF
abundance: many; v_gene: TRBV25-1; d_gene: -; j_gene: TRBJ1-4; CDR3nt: TGTGCCAGCAGTGGCGGAGTGGATGAAAAACTGTTTTTT; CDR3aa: CASSGGVDEKLFF
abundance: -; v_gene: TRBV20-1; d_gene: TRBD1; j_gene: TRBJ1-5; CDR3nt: TGCAGTGCTAGTGGGGACAGCACTCAGCCCCAGCATTTT; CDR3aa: CSASGDSTQPQHF
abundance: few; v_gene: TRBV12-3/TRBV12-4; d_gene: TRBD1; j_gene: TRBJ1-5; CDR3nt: TGTGCCAGCAGTTTAGCGGGGACAGGGGGCGGTCAGCCCCAGCATTTT; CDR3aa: CASSLAGTGGGQPQHF
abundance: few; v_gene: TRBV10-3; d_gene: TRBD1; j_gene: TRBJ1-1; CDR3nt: TGTGCCATCAGTCCCGGGACAGGGGTGGCTGAAGCTTTCTTT; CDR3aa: CAISPGTGVAEAFF
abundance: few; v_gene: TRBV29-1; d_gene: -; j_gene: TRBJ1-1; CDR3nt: TGCAGCGTTGAAGATCAGAGAAACACTGAAGCTTTCTTT; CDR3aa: CSVEDQRNTEAFF
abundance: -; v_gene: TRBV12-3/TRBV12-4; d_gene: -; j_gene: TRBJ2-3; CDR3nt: TGTGCCAGCAGCTATCCCCTTCCAGGGTTGGATACGCAGTATTTT; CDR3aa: CASSYPLPGLDTQYF
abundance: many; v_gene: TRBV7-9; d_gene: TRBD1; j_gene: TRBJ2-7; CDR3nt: TGTGCCAGCACCCTCGGACAGGGATTCCTCTACGAGCAGTACTTC; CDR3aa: CASTLGQGFLYEQYF
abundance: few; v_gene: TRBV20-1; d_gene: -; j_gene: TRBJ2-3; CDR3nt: TGCAGTGCTAGAGATCGGGTAGGGGGCACAGATACGCAGTATTTT; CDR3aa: CSARDRVGGTDTQYF